A selection of T cell receptor beta chains follows, all from one sample in a study of shared clonotypes between healthy human individuals. Profiled with immunoSEQ multiplex PCR; TCRdb holds only in-frame clones, not every one. The repertoire has about 2.3 million clones, 93% of them found once; the top ten carry approximately 0.4%. Specimen: naive CD4+ T cells from PBMCs. The receptors come from a man aged 18 to 29 in good health. Some clones in this sample may be carry-over from other donors' samples. The CDR3 runs from the conserved cysteine through the conserved F or W. The D gene is left open where the match is weak. Some rows have no size entry. The others give once, few or many, or a class for an expanded clone.

d_call j_call v_call clone_size cdr3_aa cdr3_nt
. TRBJ2-1 TRBV28 . CATTGGGIGFDEQFF TGTGCCACAACCGGCGGCGGGATAGGTTTCGATGAGCAGTTCTTC
TRBD2 TRBJ2-1 TRBV28 . CASRGASGFNEQFF TGTGCCAGCAGAGGGGCTAGCGGGTTCAATGAGCAGTTCTTC
. TRBJ2-5 TRBV11-2 . CASSPARGGGSETQYF TGTGCCAGCAGCCCTGCAAGAGGAGGGGGGTCGGAGACCCAGTACTTC
TRBD2 TRBJ2-3 TRBV30 . CAWSAPPRGADTQYF TGTGCCTGGAGTGCCCCGCCCCGGGGGGCAGATACGCAGTATTTT
. TRBJ2-1 TRBV5-1 . CASSLLNEQFF TGCGCCAGCAGCTTGTTGAATGAGCAGTTCTTC
TRBD1 TRBJ2-7 TRBV7-3 . CASSSGQGGYEQYF TGTGCCAGCAGCTCGGGACAGGGAGGGTACGAGCAGTACTTC
. TRBJ2-2 TRBV6-5 . CAARTTGELFF TGTGCCGCCCGGACCACCGGGGAGCTGTTTTTT
. TRBJ2-3 TRBV6-5 . CASSSPGSGDTQYF TGTGCCAGCAGTTCTCCAGGGAGCGGAGATACGCAGTATTTT
. TRBJ1-5 TRBV28 . CASSFVGIGNQPQHF TGTGCCAGCAGTTTTGTGGGTATCGGCAATCAGCCCCAGCATTTT
. TRBJ2-7 TRBV6-1 . CASSERPGLYEQYF TGTGCCAGCAGTGAAAGGCCAGGGCTCTACGAGCAGTACTTC
. TRBJ2-1 TRBV20-1 . CSARPHNEQFF TGCAGTGCTAGACCTCACAATGAGCAGTTCTTC
TRBD2 TRBJ2-2 TRBV11-2 . CASSLLASGNTGELFF TGTGCCAGCAGCTTATTGGCTAGCGGGAACACCGGGGAGCTGTTTTTT
. TRBJ2-2 TRBV9 . CASSVGATSRGGELFF TGTGCCAGCAGCGTAGGGGCGACCTCTCGGGGCGGGGAGCTGTTTTTT
. TRBJ1-5 TRBV21-1 once CASSKAQRELGRNSNQPQHF TGTGCCAGCAGCAAAGCGCAGCGAGAATTGGGACGGAATAGCAATCAGCCCCAGCATTTT
. TRBJ1-1 TRBV5-4 once CASSPPNGGGTEAFF TGTGCCAGCAGCCCCCCTAATGGGGGAGGTACTGAAGCTTTCTTT
TRBD2 TRBJ2-1 TRBV5-6 once CASSQLAGVDEQFF TGTGCCAGCAGCCAACTAGCGGGAGTAGATGAGCAGTTCTTC
TRBD2 TRBJ2-5 TRBV28 . CASSPPGSGSLVETQYF TGTGCCAGCAGCCCCCCAGGTAGCGGGAGTCTGGTAGAGACCCAGTACTTC
TRBD1 TRBJ1-1 TRBV15 . CATSREQTGYTEAFF TGTGCCACCAGCAGAGAACAGACAGGGTACACTGAAGCTTTCTTT
TRBD1 TRBJ2-1 TRBV5-1 . CASSLVTGVNNEQFF TGCGCCAGCAGCCTAGTTACAGGGGTAAACAATGAGCAGTTCTTC
TRBD2 TRBJ2-5 TRBV7-2 . CASSQAGTSGQETQYF TGTGCCAGCAGCCAAGCCGGGACTAGCGGGCAAGAGACCCAGTACTTC
. TRBJ2-1 TRBV29-1 few CSVAGATYNEQFF TGCAGCGTTGCAGGGGCCACCTACAATGAGCAGTTCTTC
. TRBJ2-7 TRBV28 . CASSPRLLSYEQYF TGTGCCAGCAGCCCAAGGCTACTTTCCTACGAGCAGTACTTC
. TRBJ2-7 TRBV12-2 . CASRLTPGQEAYEQYF TGTGCAAGTCGCTTAACGCCGGGACAGGAGGCCTACGAGCAGTACTTC
TRBD1 TRBJ2-1 TRBV5-1 . CASSPDRANEQFF TGCGCCAGCAGCCCGGACAGGGCGAATGAGCAGTTCTTC
. TRBJ1-2 TRBV6-5 . CASSYESYYGYTF TGTGCCAGCAGTTATGAGTCGTACTATGGCTACACCTTC
. TRBJ1-4 TRBV9 . CASSLSGTSEKLFF TGTGCCAGCAGCCTCTCCGGGACAAGCGAAAAACTGTTTTTT
TRBD2 TRBJ2-7 TRBV28 . CASSSPGGRGNEQYF TGTGCCAGCAGTTCCCCTGGCGGGAGGGGAAACGAGCAGTACTTC
. TRBJ1-4 TRBV7-9 . CASSLARGKLFF TGTGCCAGCAGCTTAGCGCGAGGAAAACTGTTTTTT
. TRBJ1-1 TRBV5-1 . CASSLDSNTEAFF TGCGCCAGCAGCTTGGACAGCAACACTGAAGCTTTCTTT
. TRBJ2-2 TRBV7-3 . CASSLTGLTGELFF TGTGCCAGCAGCTTAACGGGCCTCACCGGGGAGCTGTTTTTT
. TRBJ1-1 TRBV5-1 . CASSLAKIIGSTTEAFF TGCGCCAGCAGCTTGGCCAAGATTATCGGGTCGACCACTGAAGCTTTCTTT
. TRBJ2-1 TRBV5-1 once CASSWGLTAPHEQFF TGCGCCAGCAGCTGGGGACTGACTGCCCCCCATGAGCAGTTCTTC
TRBD2 TRBJ2-1 TRBV29-1 . CSVVRLAGNEQFF TGCAGCGTTGTAAGACTAGCGGGAAATGAGCAGTTCTTC
. TRBJ1-2 TRBV6-6 . CASSYGTGGYTF TGTGCCAGCAGTTACGGGACGGGTGGCTACACCTTC
. TRBJ2-7 TRBV7-9 once CASSRDVRSYEQYF TGTGCCAGCAGCAGGGACGTCCGATCCTACGAGCAGTACTTC
. TRBJ2-5 TRBV5-1 . CASSLNMGRETQYF TGCGCCAGCAGCCTTAATATGGGTCGGGAGACCCAGTACTTC
TRBD1 TRBJ2-3 TRBV6-5 . CATKMDRGTDTQYF TGTGCCACCAAAATGGACAGGGGCACAGATACGCAGTATTTT
TRBD2 TRBJ2-1 TRBV7-2 . CASSSTSGSFPYNEQFF TGTGCCAGCAGCTCGACTAGCGGGAGTTTCCCCTACAATGAGCAGTTCTTC
TRBD2 TRBJ2-2 TRBV2 . CASSGGASGNTGELFF TGTGCCAGCAGCGGAGGGGCTAGCGGGAACACCGGGGAGCTGTTTTTT
. TRBJ2-2 TRBV27 . CASSLFYGGDTGELFF TGTGCCAGCTCCCTATTTTACGGGGGAGACACCGGGGAGCTGTTTTTT
. TRBJ2-1 TRBV19 . CASTPAEGSYNEQFF TGTGCCAGTACCCCGGCAGAAGGCTCCTACAATGAGCAGTTCTTC
. TRBJ2-3 TRBV29-1 . CSGRWAYGETSTDTQYF TGCAGCGGTCGTTGGGCTTATGGGGAAACTAGCACAGATACGCAGTATTTT
. TRBJ1-1 TRBV4-3 . CASSQDWNRNTEAFF TGCGCCAGCAGCCAAGATTGGAACAGGAACACTGAAGCTTTCTTT
. TRBJ2-7 TRBV2 . CASSEGGRGYEQYF TGTGCCAGCAGTGAAGGGGGGAGGGGGTACGAGCAGTACTTC
. TRBJ2-2 TRBV5-1 . CASSSGLGRSGELFF TGCGCCAGCAGCTCCGGACTCGGAAGGAGCGGGGAGCTGTTTTTT
TRBD2 TRBJ2-7 TRBV11-2 . CASSSTSGPRILYEQYF TGTGCCAGCAGCTCGACTAGCGGGCCTCGAATTTTGTACGAGCAGTACTTC
. TRBJ1-4 TRBV18 . CASSRYRLDREGISINEKLFF TGTGCCAGCTCACGGTACCGTTTGGATCGGGAGGGTATTTCGATTAATGAAAAACTGTTTTTT
TRBD1 TRBJ1-5 TRBV19 once CASSIASGQGDQPQHF TGTGCCAGTAGTATAGCATCGGGACAGGGGGATCAGCCCCAGCATTTT
. TRBJ2-3 TRBV6-1 . CASSEAAGRTDTQYF TGTGCCAGCAGTGAAGCCGCCGGACGCACAGATACGCAGTATTTT
. TRBJ1-5 TRBV19 . CASSFQGNQPQHF TGTGCCAGTAGTTTCCAGGGTAATCAGCCCCAGCATTTT
. TRBJ2-3 TRBV9 . CASSGLGRGPDTQYF TGTGCCAGCAGCGGCCTGGGCCGGGGGCCAGATACGCAGTATTTT
TRBD1 TRBJ2-7 TRBV5-4 . CASSQGENEQYF TGTGCCAGCTCACAGGGGGAAAACGAGCAGTACTTC
. TRBJ1-3 TRBV9 . CASSVQGAGNTIYF TGTGCCAGCAGCGTCCAGGGTGCCGGAAACACCATATATTTT